The entry below gives a single T cell receptor (beta chain) sequence along with its context. The antigen is not known. This entry belongs to a study of cytomegalovirus exposure and HLA in healthy donors. Study-level results: A cluster of highly shared sequence variants was likely a sequencing artifact. Most CMV-associated TCR beta chains appeared HLA-restricted in a later analysis. The dataset shows that most TCR sequences were rare, while some public TCRs occurred in many donors. In a later analysis, at a false discovery rate of 0.05, 16,951 TCR beta sequences matched HLA alleles.

Germline CDR1 reads SGHRS; CDR2 reads YFSETQ. J lost 1 base, V lost 0 bases, and 1 base had no gene match. The CDR3 extends over 15 amino acids. With 60 Vbeta and 13 Jbeta primers, the PCR was carried out. The data were produced by immunoSEQ multiplex PCR, yet TCRdb's version contains in-frame clones alone and is incomplete. The sample lists roughly 150,000 clones; 70% to 80% were seen once. This receptor was taken from a woman aged 40 to 50 in good health and CMV-seronegative. Input material: PBMCs. The chain couples TRBV5-1 to TRBJ2-1; TRBD1 agrees at 7 bases. The CDR3, as DNA: TGCGCCAGCAGCTTGGTACAGGGGTCCTACAATGAGCAGTTCTTC. Protein product: CASSLVQGSYNEQFF. The variable domain in full, completed from reference TRBV5-1 and TRBJ2-1, reads KAGVTQTPRYLIKTRGQQVTLSCSPISGHRSVSWYQQTPGQGLQFLFEYFSETQRNKGNFPGRFSGRQFSNSRSEMNVSTLELGDSALYLCASSLVQGSYNEQFFGPGTRLTVL.